These T cell receptor beta chains were read from a single sample in a study of immune evolution from preneoplasia to lung adenocarcinoma. Produced via immunoSEQ multiplex PCR; TCRdb's table is partial and in-frame only. The table includes 10,000 or so clones, around 78% detected once. Specimen: FFPE minimally invasive lung adenocarcinoma tissue. All receptors derive from a person aged 70 to 85 with lung adenocarcinoma. Both conserved end residues are part of each CDR3. Each record gives: J gene, V gene, D gene, clone size, CDR3 DNA, CDR3 protein. The D gene is left open where the match is weak. Clone size is not always given. Where it is, it says once, few, many or a class for expanded clones.

J: TRBJ2-7; V: TRBV4-3; D: .; size: .; DNA: TGCGCCAGCAGCCTGTTGTCCGGAACTAGCCACTACGAGCAGTACTTC; CDR3: CASSLLSGTSHYEQYF
J: TRBJ2-3; V: TRBV7-2; D: .; size: .; DNA: TGTGCCAGCAGCTCCCGTTGGTCGGCGCAGTATTTT; CDR3: CASSSRWSAQYF
J: TRBJ1-2; V: TRBV6-5; D: .; size: .; DNA: TGTGCCAGCAGGCCCTCGTACGGGAAGGATGGCTACACCTTC; CDR3: CASRPSYGKDGYTF
J: TRBJ2-1; V: TRBV7-2; D: TRBD2; size: .; DNA: TGTGCCAGCAGCTCTCAAACGGGGGGGGAGCAGTTCTTC; CDR3: CASSSQTGGEQFF
J: TRBJ2-7; V: TRBV10-3; D: TRBD2; size: .; DNA: TGTGCCATCAGTGAGGGGACTAGCGGACAATACGAGCAGTACTTC; CDR3: CAISEGTSGQYEQYF
J: TRBJ2-6; V: TRBV19; D: .; size: .; DNA: TGTGCCAGTAGCCCCCTGGCTTCTGGGGCCAACGTCCTGACTTTC; CDR3: CASSPLASGANVLTF
J: TRBJ2-5; V: TRBV29-1; D: .; size: .; DNA: TGCAGCACCGACCTAGGACCTTTGGAGCAAGAGACCCAGTACTTC; CDR3: CSTDLGPLEQETQYF
J: TRBJ1-1; V: TRBV6-5; D: .; size: .; DNA: TGTGCCAGCAGAGGGGGCACTGAAGCTTTCTTT; CDR3: CASRGGTEAFF
J: TRBJ2-7; V: TRBV19; D: .; size: large; DNA: TGTGCCAGTAGTATAGGGGGTACAGGCTCCTACGAGCAGTACTTC; CDR3: CASSIGGTGSYEQYF
J: TRBJ2-7; V: TRBV7-8; D: TRBD1; size: .; DNA: TGTGCCAGCAGCTTCGACGGGACAGTTGCCTTC; CDR3: CASSFDGTVAF
J: TRBJ2-1; V: TRBV7-9; D: .; size: .; DNA: TGTGCCTCCCGGGCGGGATGGGACAATGAGCAGTTCTTC; CDR3: CASRAGWDNEQFF
J: TRBJ1-6; V: TRBV27; D: .; size: .; DNA: TGTGCCAGCAGCTCAGGGAATTGGGGTTCACCCCTCCACTTT; CDR3: CASSSGNWGSPLHF
J: TRBJ2-5; V: TRBV30; D: .; size: .; DNA: TGTGCCTGGAGTGTATATGGCTCGTGGGAGACCCAGTACTTC; CDR3: CAWSVYGSWETQYF
J: TRBJ1-1; V: TRBV4-2; D: .; size: .; DNA: TGTGCCAGCAGCCAAGGGACAGAGGATCAGAACACTGAAGCTTTCTTT; CDR3: CASSQGTEDQNTEAFF
J: TRBJ1-2; V: TRBV6-5; D: .; size: few; DNA: TGTGCCAGGAACTATGGCTACACCTTC; CDR3: CARNYGYTF
J: TRBJ1-2; V: TRBV29-1; D: TRBD1; size: .; DNA: TGCAGCGCATTACGGGACAGCACGGATGGCTACACCTTC; CDR3: CSALRDSTDGYTF
J: TRBJ2-3; V: TRBV7-3; D: .; size: .; DNA: TGTGCCAGCAGCTTGCAGGGTTCGGTGACAGATACGCAGTATTTT; CDR3: CASSLQGSVTDTQYF
J: TRBJ1-1; V: TRBV10-3; D: .; size: few; DNA: TGTGCCATCAGTGAGTCAGGGCAGGGCGCGGGTTTCATCACTGAAGCTTTCTTT; CDR3: CAISESGQGAGFITEAFF
J: TRBJ2-5; V: TRBV4-2; D: .; size: .; DNA: TGTGCCAGCAGCCTCCAGGCACAGGGGGGGCAAGAGACCCAGTACTTC; CDR3: CASSLQAQGGQETQYF
J: TRBJ2-3; V: TRBV27; D: TRBD2; size: .; DNA: TGTGCCAGCAGTGGAACTAGCGGGAGTAGTTGGGCAGATACGCAGTATTTT; CDR3: CASSGTSGSSWADTQYF
J: TRBJ2-5; V: TRBV6-5; D: TRBD1; size: .; DNA: TGTGCCAGCAGACAACACGACAGGGGAGAGACCCAGTACTTC; CDR3: CASRQHDRGETQYF
J: TRBJ2-7; V: TRBV9; D: TRBD2; size: .; DNA: TGTGCCAGCAGCCCCTTAGCGGGAGGGGGAGAGCAGTACTTC; CDR3: CASSPLAGGGEQYF
J: TRBJ2-5; V: TRBV5-4; D: TRBD2; size: .; DNA: TGTGCCAGCAGCTTGCCTAGCGGGGGACAAGAGACCCAGTACTTC; CDR3: CASSLPSGGQETQYF
J: TRBJ1-2; V: TRBV15; D: .; size: .; DNA: TGTGCCAGCAGCGGGGGCGACTATGGCCACACCTTC; CDR3: CASSGGDYGHTF
J: TRBJ1-2; V: TRBV27; D: .; size: .; DNA: TGTGCCAGCAGTTTGGCAGGAAGGCGGGGCTACACCTTC; CDR3: CASSLAGRRGYTF
J: TRBJ2-1; V: TRBV30; D: TRBD2; size: .; DNA: TGTGCCTGGACTACGGGGGGGGGATACAATGAGCAGTTCTTC; CDR3: CAWTTGGGYNEQFF
J: TRBJ1-6; V: TRBV5-1; D: .; size: once; DNA: TGCGCCAGCAGCTGGGACGGAGATAATTCACCCCTCCACTTT; CDR3: CASSWDGDNSPLHF
J: TRBJ2-2; V: TRBV7-3; D: .; size: once; DNA: TGTGCCAGCAGCTTAGCGGGGGCGGGTCGTGGCACCGGGGAGCTGTTTTTT; CDR3: CASSLAGAGRGTGELFF
J: TRBJ2-3; V: TRBV18; D: .; size: .; DNA: TGTGCCAGCTCCCCGATGGGTTCTGTGGATACGCAGTATTTT; CDR3: CASSPMGSVDTQYF
J: TRBJ1-5; V: TRBV2; D: TRBD1; size: once; DNA: TGTGCCAGCACTTTTGGGACAGGCAATCAGCCCCAGCATTTT; CDR3: CASTFGTGNQPQHF
J: TRBJ2-1; V: TRBV7-2; D: .; size: .; DNA: TGTGCCAGCAGCTTAGTGGTCTTCCCCAATGAGCAGTTCTTC; CDR3: CASSLVVFPNEQFF
J: TRBJ2-6; V: TRBV2; D: TRBD1; size: .; DNA: TGTGCCAGCAGTTTACAGGGGGCTGGGGCCAACGTCCTGACTTTC; CDR3: CASSLQGAGANVLTF
J: TRBJ2-5; V: TRBV18; D: TRBD1; size: few; DNA: TGTGCCAGCTCACGACGGACAGGGCAAGAGACCCAGTACTTC; CDR3: CASSRRTGQETQYF
J: TRBJ1-1; V: TRBV10-1; D: .; size: .; DNA: TGCGCCAGCAGTGAGTCGTACGGTGAAGCTTTCTTT; CDR3: CASSESYGEAFF
J: TRBJ1-1; V: TRBV7-3; D: .; size: few; DNA: TGTGCCAGCAGCCGTTCACAGAACACTGAAGCTTTCTTT; CDR3: CASSRSQNTEAFF
J: TRBJ1-2; V: TRBV28; D: TRBD1; size: .; DNA: TGTGCCAGCAGGTCAACAGGGGGCGGCTATGGCTACACCTTC; CDR3: CASRSTGGGYGYTF
J: TRBJ2-5; V: TRBV7-6; D: .; size: .; DNA: TGTGCCAGCAGCTTCGACAGCCTCCAAGAGACCCAGTACTTC; CDR3: CASSFDSLQETQYF
J: TRBJ2-7; V: TRBV7-2; D: .; size: .; DNA: TGTGCCAGCAGTTTGGGTGGGGCTTTATACGAGCAGTACTTC; CDR3: CASSLGGALYEQYF
J: TRBJ1-1; V: TRBV19; D: .; size: .; DNA: TGTGCCAGTAGTCGGGACCGTAGGGAGGAGGCTTTCTTT; CDR3: CASSRDRREEAFF
J: TRBJ1-1; V: TRBV10-1; D: .; size: .; DNA: TGCGCCAGCAGTCCCCAGCCCCTTAGTGAAGCTTTCTTT; CDR3: CASSPQPLSEAFF
J: TRBJ2-2; V: TRBV5-5; D: .; size: .; DNA: TGTGCCAGCAGCTTAATAGCAGGGCTCTCCGCCGGGGAGCTGTTTTTT; CDR3: CASSLIAGLSAGELFF
J: TRBJ2-3; V: TRBV4-3; D: TRBD2; size: .; DNA: TGCGCCAGCAGCCAAGACCGTAGCGGGAGCCTTAGAGATACGCAGTATTTT; CDR3: CASSQDRSGSLRDTQYF
J: TRBJ1-2; V: TRBV20-1; D: .; size: .; DNA: TGCAGTGCCACCCGGGACATGGACTACACCTTC; CDR3: CSATRDMDYTF
J: TRBJ2-5; V: TRBV4-1; D: TRBD1; size: .; DNA: TGCGCCAGCAGCCAAATAGGGACAGGGATTCAAGAGACCCAGTACTTC; CDR3: CASSQIGTGIQETQYF
J: TRBJ1-1; V: TRBV25-1; D: .; size: few; DNA: TGTGCCAGCAGCCCAACAGGTCTGTTCTATGCTTTCTTT; CDR3: CASSPTGLFYAFF
J: TRBJ1-3; V: TRBV6-5; D: .; size: .; DNA: TGTGCCAGCAGTTACACGCAATATGGTCCCATATATTTT; CDR3: CASSYTQYGPIYF
J: TRBJ2-7; V: TRBV4-3; D: TRBD1; size: .; DNA: TGCGCCAGCAGCCAAGATTTAGGACAGGGTGACTACGAGCAGTACTTC; CDR3: CASSQDLGQGDYEQYF
J: TRBJ2-3; V: TRBV19; D: .; size: .; DNA: TGTGCCAATAGTATAGGACAAGGCACAGATACGCAGTATTTT; CDR3: CANSIGQGTDTQYF
J: TRBJ1-1; V: TRBV21-1; D: .; size: .; DNA: TGTGCCAGCAGCAAAAACCCAGGGGGGAACACTGAAGCTTTCTTT; CDR3: CASSKNPGGNTEAFF
J: TRBJ1-5; V: TRBV7-9; D: .; size: .; DNA: TGTGCCAGCAGCTTAGGTACTGACAGTTATGGGAGTCAGCCCCAGCATTTT; CDR3: CASSLGTDSYGSQPQHF
J: TRBJ1-6; V: TRBV27; D: TRBD1; size: few; DNA: TGTGCCAGCAGTTTACAACCGGGACAGGGGTTTTACTCCTATAATTCACCCCTCCACTTT; CDR3: CASSLQPGQGFYSYNSPLHF
J: TRBJ2-1; V: TRBV7-8; D: .; size: .; DNA: TGTGCCAGCAGCCTCCGGGACACCCCCTACAATGAGCAGTTCTTC; CDR3: CASSLRDTPYNEQFF
J: TRBJ2-7; V: TRBV28; D: TRBD2; size: .; DNA: TGTGCCAGCATCCGAGAGACCGGGACTAGCTTAATCTACGAGCAGTACTTC; CDR3: CASIRETGTSLIYEQYF
J: TRBJ1-3; V: TRBV4-2; D: .; size: .; DNA: TGTGCCAGCAGCCAAGACCCGGCAGGGTCTGGAAACACCATATATTTT; CDR3: CASSQDPAGSGNTIYF
J: TRBJ1-6; V: TRBV6-4; D: .; size: few; DNA: TGTGCCAGCAGTGCGCAGGCCGACTCACCCCTCCACTTT; CDR3: CASSAQADSPLHF
J: TRBJ1-1; V: TRBV7-9; D: .; size: .; DNA: TGTGCCAGCAGCTCCGCGTTGGAGAACACTGAAGCTTTCTTT; CDR3: CASSSALENTEAFF
J: TRBJ2-1; V: TRBV5-4; D: .; size: .; DNA: TGTGCCAGCAGCGTGGGACCGTTCAATGAGCAGTTCTTC; CDR3: CASSVGPFNEQFF
J: TRBJ1-2; V: TRBV6-1; D: TRBD1; size: .; DNA: TGTGCCAGCAGACGAACGACAGGGGGGAACTATGGCTACACCTTC; CDR3: CASRRTTGGNYGYTF